The 29 T cell receptor beta chains presented below share a single source sample, sequenced in a study of CD8 T cells in Susac syndrome. RNA in amounts of roughly 0.5 to 1 ug was reverse transcribed with random hexamers. Via MiXCR, TCRdb re-called the immunoSEQ multiplex PCR reads, giving one row per CDR3 protein. The sample has 200,000 or so distinct CDR3 sequences; nearly 95% are singletons. Sequences were obtained from CD4+ T cells from PBMCs. These receptors came from a human donor with multiple sclerosis.

The rearrangement uses TRBV27 and TRBJ2-5; maybe TRBD1 (6 bases). Trimming cost V 6 bases and J 5 bases, with 16 bases left between them. CDR3 length: 14 residues. Looked up from germline, CDR1 is MNHEY and CDR2 is SMNVEV (reference sequence). The DNA for the CDR3 is TGTGCCAGCAGAATCAGGGGCTCCGGGGAGACCCAGTACTTC. Protein product: CASRIRGSGETQYF.

The chain combines TRBV30 with TRBJ2-7; no definite D call. V shed 2 bases and J shed 4 bases, with 6 bases lying between them. Germline CDR1 GTSNPN, CDR2 SVGIG (reference sequence). The CDR3 consists of 11 residues. The CDR3 reads CAWSSKYEQYF. CDR3 nucleotide sequence: TGTGCCTGGAGTTCAAAATACGAGCAGTACTTC.

The chain couples TRBV12-3 or TRBV12-4 to TRBJ1-2; 7 bases map to TRBD1. The CDR3 is 15 residues long. Losses at the gene ends were 6 bases for V and 8 bases for J; bases not matched to a gene: 15. Here the CDR3 reads CASSRGDGTDGGYTF. In DNA, the CDR3 is TGTGCCAGCAGCCGGGGGGACGGGACAGACGGCGGCTACACCTTC.

This chain uses TRBV20-1 with TRBJ2-5; D is possibly TRBD1 (5 bases). Germline V gene lookup returns CDR1 DFQATT and CDR2 SNEGSKA (reference sequence). V shed 7 bases and J shed 2 bases, with 17 bases lying between them. The CDR3 totals 14 residues. In DNA form, the CDR3 reads TGCAGTGGGATCCAGGGCACCCCGCAAGAGACCCAGTACTTC. As protein: CSGIQGTPQETQYF.

This chain uses TRBV30 with TRBJ1-4; 7 bases align to TRBD1. V dropped 0 bases and J dropped 8; count of bases not matched to a gene: 9. Germline V CDR1 and CDR2: GTSNPN, SVGIG (reference sequence). The CDR3 sequence is 15 residues long. The CDR3 DNA is TGTGCCTGGAGTGTAACGAGGGGGCGGGGGGAAAAACTGTTTTTT. Translated: CAWSVTRGRGEKLFF.

The J gene is TRBJ2-5, the V gene TRBV28; D is tentatively TRBD1 or TRBD2 (5 bases each). Trimming stripped 8 bases from V and 7 bases from J, with 23 bases between. The CDR3 extends over 15 amino acids. CDR1 MDHEN and CDR2 SYDVKM come from the germline V gene. The CDR3 protein is CASLNHGTHGGTQYF. For the CDR3, the DNA is TGTGCCAGCCTAAACCACGGGACGCATGGTGGGACCCAGTACTTC.

The CDR3 DNA follows: TGTGCCAGCAGCTCGGGACAGGGGAGCACTGAAGCTTTCTTT. As protein: CASSSGQGSTEAFF. The chain links TRBV7-9 to TRBJ1-1, with 10 bases identical to TRBD1. J gave up 4 bases and V 4 bases, and 3 bases lay outside the gene matches. The CDR3 consists of 14 residues. Germline V gives CDR1 SEHNR, CDR2 FQNEAQ (reference sequence).

The chain joins TRBV30 to TRBJ2-1; 7 bases fit TRBD1. V was pared by 4 bases and J by 4 bases, with 10 bases of the junction left unmatched. The CDR3 runs 15 residues. Per germline, CDR1 GTSNPN and CDR2 SVGIG (reference sequence). The CDR3 sequence is CAWNVPRGRYNEQFF. The CDR3 DNA reads TGTGCCTGGAACGTTCCCAGGGGGAGATACAATGAGCAGTTCTTC.

The chain has TRBV27 and TRBJ2-1; tentative D call: TRBD1 (6 bases). The CDR3 has 14 amino acids. From germline, CDR1 is MNHEY and CDR2 SMNVEV (reference sequence). Trimming shortened V by 2 bases and J by 8 bases, and 13 bases separated the two germline ends. The CDR3: CASSLIGQNHEQFF. The CDR3 DNA is TGTGCCAGCAGTTTAATTGGACAGAATCATGAGCAGTTCTTC.

Written as DNA, the CDR3 is TGCAGCGTTGTCACAGGAGATTCACCCCTCCACTTT. It translates to CSVVTGDSPLHF. The J gene is TRBJ1-6, the V gene TRBV29-1; a weak D match, TRBD1 (5 bases). CDR3 size: 12 residues. Between the trimmed V and J ends, which lost 4 bases and 8 bases, there was a span of 9 bases. Germline CDR1 SQVTM, CDR2 ANQGSEA.

This chain uses TRBV5-1 with TRBJ1-4, with D perhaps TRBD1 (5 bases). The V end lost 3 bases, the J end lost 8 bases, and 14 bases lay between the germline ends. The germline CDR1 and CDR2 sequences are SGHRS and YFSETQ. The CDR3 runs to 14 residues. CDR3 residues: CASSSGIPNEKLFF. Written as DNA, the CDR3 is TGCGCCAGCAGCTCAGGGATCCCGAACGAAAAACTGTTTTTT.

This chain connects TRBV5-1 to TRBJ2-5; D is undetermined. The CDR3 extends over 11 amino acids. With 2 bases removed from V and 8 bases from J, the gap between germline ends came to 7 bases. From germline, CDR1 is SGHRS and CDR2 YFSETQ. CDR3 DNA: TGCGCCAGCAGCTTTGGCGCTACCCAGTACTTC. It is translated as CASSFGATQYF.

The table lists this clonotype with a count of one. V usage is TRBV5-6 and J usage is TRBJ2-6; unclear D gene. V dropped 1 base and J dropped 0 bases, with 2 bases sitting between them. The CDR3 spans 14 residues. The germline V gene encodes CDR1 SGHDT and CDR2 YYEEEE. Written as DNA, the CDR3 is TGTGCCAGCAGCTTGTTCTCTGGGGCCAACGTCCTGACTTTC. Translating gives CASSLFSGANVLTF.

The rearrangement joins TRBV3-1 to TRBJ2-2; D unresolved. This CDR3 has 14 residues. CDR1 is LGHDT and CDR2 is YNNKEL in the germline V gene (reference sequence). V lost 2 bases to trimming and J lost 6 bases, with 10 bases between them. The CDR3: CASSQFGSAGELFF. The CDR3 region has the DNA TGTGCCAGCAGCCAATTCGGATCTGCCGGGGAGCTGTTTTTT.

J is TRBJ1-4 and V is TRBV20-1; D remains ambiguous. The V end lost 6 bases, the J end lost 8 bases, and 16 bases lay between the germline ends. The CDR3 covers 13 residues. Germline V gene sequence: CDR1 DFQATT, CDR2 SNEGSKA (reference sequence). The chain's CDR3 is CSATDRVGEKLFF. The CDR3, as DNA: TGCAGTGCGACCGATCGGGTTGGAGAAAAACTGTTTTTT.

The chain couples TRBV27 to TRBJ2-3, with 8 bases matching TRBD1. The V gene's germline CDR1 is MNHEY and CDR2 SMNVEV (reference sequence). V lost 0 bases and J lost 6; bases outside the gene matches: 11. The CDR3 totals 17 residues. The CDR3 DNA sequence: TGTGCCAGCAGTTTATCCGAGCCAGGACAGGGCGATGATACGCAGTATTTT. It is translated as CASSLSEPGQGDDTQYF.

The J gene is TRBJ1-5, the V gene TRBV9; a weak D match, TRBD1 (6 bases). Trimming cost V 7 bases and J 2 bases, with 13 bases left between them. Germline CDR1 is SGDLS and CDR2 is YYNGEE. The CDR3 spans 14 residues. The CDR3 nucleotides are TGTGCCAGCGGGGGCTCAGGGCGCAATCAGCCCCAGCATTTT. Amino acids: CASGGSGRNQPQHF.

This sequence joins TRBV5-6 and TRBJ1-6, with a possible D match to TRBD1 (6 bases). Germline-derived CDR1 and CDR2 are SGHDT and YYEEEE. Trimming pared 2 bases from V and 11 bases from J, leaving 20 bases between. This CDR3 is built from 16 residues. This CDR3 reads CASSFLPGQRRTPLHF. The CDR3 nucleotides read TGTGCCAGCAGCTTTTTACCGGGACAAAGGAGGACACCCCTCCACTTT.

V and J are TRBV3-1 and TRBJ2-7; 7 bases agree with TRBD2. Germline V lookup: CDR1 LGHDT, CDR2 YNNKEL (reference sequence). The V and J ends lost 1 base and 6 bases, in that order; junction bases with no gene match: 3. The CDR3 has 13 residues. DNA for the CDR3: TGTGCCAGCAGCCAAGGATCGGGGGGCGAGCAGTACTTC. It yields the protein CASSQGSGGEQYF.

V gene TRBV9 combines with J gene TRBJ1-1, with 7 bases identical to TRBD1. CDR3 length: 15 amino acids. V dropped 0 bases and J dropped 3; count of bases not matched to a gene: 5. Germline CDR1 reads SGDLS; CDR2 reads YYNGEE. CDR3 coding DNA: TGTGCCAGCAGCGTAGAAGACAGGGTCTACACTGAAGCTTTCTTT. Translated, it gives CASSVEDRVYTEAFF.

V usage is TRBV5-4 and J usage is TRBJ2-2, with D hard to call. V was pared by 2 bases and J by 5 bases, with 7 bases between. The V gene's germline CDR1 is SGHNT and CDR2 YYREEE (reference sequence). The CDR3 runs to 13 residues. In DNA form, the CDR3 reads TGTGCCAGCAGCTTTGATCGAACCGGGGAGCTGTTTTTT. This codes for CASSFDRTGELFF.

The rearrangement joins TRBV29-1 to TRBJ2-3; D tentatively reads TRBD1 or TRBD2 (5 bases each). V shed 6 bases and J shed 9 bases, with 16 bases lying between them. The CDR3 has 12 amino acids. The germline V gene has CDR1 SQVTM and CDR2 ANQGSEA. CDR3 amino acids: CSVGTGIGTQYF. The DNA of the CDR3 is TGCAGCGTCGGGACCGGCATAGGCACGCAGTATTTT.

The chain combines TRBV2 with TRBJ2-2; 9 nucleotides match TRBD2. In germline, CDR1 is SNHLY, CDR2 FYNNEI. V gave up 8 bases and J gave up 7 bases; unmatched junction bases: 8. This CDR3 has 14 residues. In DNA, the CDR3 is TGTGCCAGCGGCGGGAGGGCCTGGAACGGGGAGCTGTTTTTT. Its translation: CASGGRAWNGELFF.

CDR3 residues: CASSQSDNPYEQYF. CDR3 nucleotide sequence: TGTGCCAGCAGCCAAAGTGATAACCCCTACGAGCAGTACTTC. V is TRBV3-1 and J is TRBJ2-7; unclear D gene. Trimming took 2 bases from V and 2 from J, leaving 10 bases between them. The length of the CDR3 is 14 residues. Germline V gene sequence: CDR1 LGHDT, CDR2 YNNKEL (reference sequence).

The chain carries TRBV9 and TRBJ2-5, with a tentative D call TRBD1 (6 bases). The V end lost 3 bases, the J end lost 1 base, and 13 bases lay between the germline ends. CDR1 and CDR2 (germline): SGDLS, YYNGEE. This CDR3 is 15 amino acids long. The chain's CDR3 is CASSAQDRLQETQYF. In DNA form, the CDR3 reads TGTGCCAGCAGCGCCCAGGACAGACTCCAAGAGACCCAGTACTTC.

This chain uses TRBV6-5 with TRBJ2-4, with TRBD2 matching 7 bases. Germline V gene data show CDR1 as MNHEY and CDR2 as SVGAGI. The V segment lost 4 bases and the J segment 8 bases; nucleotides outside the gene matches: 8. The CDR3 contains 14 residues. Here the CDR3 DNA reads TGTGCCAGCAGTTTTGGGCAGGGAGGGGACATTCAGTACTTC. Translated: CASSFGQGGDIQYF.

The chain employs TRBV11-2 and TRBJ1-6; the match to TRBD1 covers 7 bases. Germline trimming cut 5 bases from V and 6 bases from J; bases unmatched to any gene: 4. The CDR3 loop spans 14 amino acids. Germline CDR1 reads SGHAT; CDR2 reads FQNNGV. This CDR3 reads CASSAGQINSPLHF. CDR3 coding DNA: TGTGCCAGCAGCGCGGGACAGATTAATTCACCCCTCCACTTT.

The J gene is TRBJ1-5, the V gene TRBV27, with 8 nucleotides matching TRBD1. V lost 3 bases, J lost 7 bases, and 8 bases stayed unmatched. Per germline, CDR1 MNHEY and CDR2 SMNVEV (reference sequence). The CDR3 is 15 amino acids. The CDR3: CASSFRQGRGQPQHF. The CDR3 DNA sequence: TGTGCCAGCAGTTTCCGACAGGGGAGAGGACAGCCCCAGCATTTT.

The CDR3 reads CSAREALNYGYTF. The CDR3 DNA reads as TGCAGTGCTAGAGAGGCACTCAACTATGGCTACACCTTC. The V and J genes are TRBV20-1 and TRBJ1-2; the D is unclear. CDR1 is DFQATT, CDR2 SNEGSKA, per germline (reference sequence). Trimming removed 0 bases from V and 2 bases from J, with 7 bases in between. CDR3 length: 13 residues.